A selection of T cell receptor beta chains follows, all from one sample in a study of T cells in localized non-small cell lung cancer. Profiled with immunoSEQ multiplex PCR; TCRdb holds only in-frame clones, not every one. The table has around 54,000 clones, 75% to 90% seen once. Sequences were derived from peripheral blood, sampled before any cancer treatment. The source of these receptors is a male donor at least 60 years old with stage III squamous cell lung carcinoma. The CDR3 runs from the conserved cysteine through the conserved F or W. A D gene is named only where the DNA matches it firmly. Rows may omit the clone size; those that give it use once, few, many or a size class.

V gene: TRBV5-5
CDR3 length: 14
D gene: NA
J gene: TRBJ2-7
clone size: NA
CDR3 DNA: TGTGCCAGCAGCTTGCAAGGCGCTACCTACGAGCAGTACTTC
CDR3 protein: CASSLQGATYEQYF

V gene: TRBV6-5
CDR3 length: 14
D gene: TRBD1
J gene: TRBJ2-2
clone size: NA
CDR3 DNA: TGTGCCAGCACCCTGGACAGGGGACCCGGGGAGCTGTTTTTT
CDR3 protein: CASTLDRGPGELFF

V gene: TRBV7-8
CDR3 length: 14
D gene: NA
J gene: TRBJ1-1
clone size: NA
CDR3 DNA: TGTGCCAGCAGCTCCAGCAGGGCCGCAAACGGGGCTTTCTTT
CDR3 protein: CASSSSRAANGAFF

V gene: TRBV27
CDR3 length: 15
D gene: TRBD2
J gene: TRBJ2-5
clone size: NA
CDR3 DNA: TGTGCCACCCGGACTAGCGGGAGCTATAGAGAGACCCAGTACTTC
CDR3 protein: CATRTSGSYRETQYF

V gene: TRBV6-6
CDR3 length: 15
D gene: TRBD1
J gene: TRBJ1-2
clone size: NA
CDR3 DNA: TGTGCCAGCAGCGGGACAGGGATTTCCAACTATGGCTACACCTTC
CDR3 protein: CASSGTGISNYGYTF

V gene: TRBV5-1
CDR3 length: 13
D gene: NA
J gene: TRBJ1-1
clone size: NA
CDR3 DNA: TGCGCCAGCAACGATGGGGCAGGCACTGAAGCTTTCTTT
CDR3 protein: CASNDGAGTEAFF

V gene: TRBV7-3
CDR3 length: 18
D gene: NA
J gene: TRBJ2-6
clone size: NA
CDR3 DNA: TGTGCCAGCGCAAAGGACGTACTACTTCTATCTGGGGCCAACGTCCTGACTTTC
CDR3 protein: CASAKDVLLLSGANVLTF

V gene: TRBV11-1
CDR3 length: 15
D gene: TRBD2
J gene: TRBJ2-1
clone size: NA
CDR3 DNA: TGTGCCAGCAGCTTAGCTAGCGGGGTTTACGATGAGCAGTTCTTC
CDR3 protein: CASSLASGVYDEQFF

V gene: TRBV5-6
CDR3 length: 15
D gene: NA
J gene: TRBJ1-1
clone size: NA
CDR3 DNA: TGTGCCAGCAGCTCGTACAGGGAGGCGGACACTGAAGCTTTCTTT
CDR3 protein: CASSSYREADTEAFF

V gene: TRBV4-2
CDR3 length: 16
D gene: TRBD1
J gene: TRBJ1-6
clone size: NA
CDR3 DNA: TGTGCCAGCAGCCAGGGGGACAGGGCGGGTAATTCACCCCTCCACTTT
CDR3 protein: CASSQGDRAGNSPLHF

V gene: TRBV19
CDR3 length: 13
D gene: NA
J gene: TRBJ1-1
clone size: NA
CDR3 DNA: TGTGCCAGTAGTGGTAAGGTGAACACTGAAGCTTTCTTT
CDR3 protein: CASSGKVNTEAFF

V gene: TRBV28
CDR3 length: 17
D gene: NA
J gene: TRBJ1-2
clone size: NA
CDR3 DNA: TGTGCCAGCAGTTTAACCACCGGGGCCGGGGCAAACTATGGCTACACCTTC
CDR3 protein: CASSLTTGAGANYGYTF

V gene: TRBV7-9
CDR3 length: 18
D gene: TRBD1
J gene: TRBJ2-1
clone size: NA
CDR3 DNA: TGTGCCAGCAGCTTAAGAGGCGGGACAGGGAAACTATACAATGAGCAGTTCTTC
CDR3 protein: CASSLRGGTGKLYNEQFF

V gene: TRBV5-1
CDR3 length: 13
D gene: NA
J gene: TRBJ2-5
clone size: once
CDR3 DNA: TGCGCCAGCAGCACCGGGAGCATGGAGACCCAGTACTTC
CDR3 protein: CASSTGSMETQYF